This TCR beta chain was sequenced for a study of T cell repertoires in cytomegalovirus infection. Across the study: It can be stated that public TCR beta signatures indicated CMV infection as well as a matching HLA type. Whole-study findings and limits: Based on cumulative public TCR beta family frequency, carriers of CMV plus the relevant HLA were identified.

TCRdb re-called the reads with MiXCR, one entry per CDR3 protein. The table shows 680,000 or so distinct CDR3 sequences, with less than 40% occurring only once. The CDR3 totals 15 residues. The V gene's germline CDR1 is MDHEN and CDR2 SYDVKM. The junction had 6 bases not matched to a gene; V was cut back by 3 bases and J by 2 bases. This clonotype was seen a handful of times. Its antigen is currently unknown. The chain employs TRBV28 and TRBJ2-7, with 8 bases lining up with TRBD1. The clonotype originates from a human donor in good health (CMV status not recorded). Some clones in this sample may be carry-over from other donors' samples. Material for sequencing was PBMCs. CDR3 coding DNA: TGTGCCAGCAGTTTTTCGGACAGGGTACCCTACGAGCAGTACTTC. Translation gives CASSFSDRVPYEQYF.